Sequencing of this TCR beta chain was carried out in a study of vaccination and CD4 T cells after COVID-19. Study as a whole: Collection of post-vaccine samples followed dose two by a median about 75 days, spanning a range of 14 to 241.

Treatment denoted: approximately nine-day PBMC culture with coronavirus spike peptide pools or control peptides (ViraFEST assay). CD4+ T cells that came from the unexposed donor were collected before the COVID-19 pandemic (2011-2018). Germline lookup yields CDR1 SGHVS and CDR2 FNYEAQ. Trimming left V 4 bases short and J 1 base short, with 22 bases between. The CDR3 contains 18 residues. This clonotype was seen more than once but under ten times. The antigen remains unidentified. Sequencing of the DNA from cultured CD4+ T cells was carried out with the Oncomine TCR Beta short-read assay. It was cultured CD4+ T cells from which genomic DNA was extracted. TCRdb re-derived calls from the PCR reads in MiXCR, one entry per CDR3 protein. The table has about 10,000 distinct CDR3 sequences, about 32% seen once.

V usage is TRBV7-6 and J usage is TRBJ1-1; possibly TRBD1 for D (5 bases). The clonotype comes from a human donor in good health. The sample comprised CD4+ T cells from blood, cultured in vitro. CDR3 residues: CASSSMVEPGRENTEAFF. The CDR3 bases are TGTGCCAGCAGCTCAATGGTGGAGCCGGGACGGGAGAACACTGAAGCTTTCTTT.